This TCR beta chain was sequenced for a study of T cells after yellow fever vaccination. Study-level results: Highly abundant clonotypes carried over from the bulk population could end up in FACS-sorted repertoires as contaminants.

CDR3 length equals 15 residues. Per the germline V gene, CDR1 is MNHEY and CDR2 is SMNVEV (reference sequence). Trimming took 0 bases from V and 7 from J; bases not matched to a gene: 6. Note on this clonotype: Antigen unknown.

MiXCR, applied by TCRdb to the 5' RACE reads, yields one record per CDR3 protein. The sample has around 600,000 distinct CDR3 sequences; roughly an eighth are singletons. The sequence was obtained from a man aged 25-40 years who received the YFV17D yellow fever vaccine. This sample comprised PBMCs, obtained on the day of the yellow fever booster vaccination. The rearrangement links TRBV27 to TRBJ2-1, with 7 bases fitting TRBD2. CDR3 in amino acids: CASSLSILAWNEQFF. CDR3 bases: TGTGCCAGCAGTTTATCGATACTAGCGTGGAATGAGCAGTTCTTC.